These 3 T cell receptor beta chains were all obtained from the same sample, sequenced in a study of blood T cell repertoires in COVID-19. This table comes from immunoSEQ multiplex PCR, and its TCRdb copy is limited to in-frame clones, with some not included. The profile covers over 250,000 clones, with around 82% appearing a single time and roughly 10% taken by the ten largest. What was sequenced was peripheral blood. The receptors originated from a woman aged 45 to 65 who had recovered from COVID-19.

This sequence joins TRBV5-5 and TRBJ1-1; D unresolved. The CDR3 is 13 amino acids. CDR1 is SGHKS, CDR2 YYEKEE, per germline (reference sequence). The germline V and J ends were trimmed by 0 bases and 10 bases, with 13 bases remaining between them. The CDR3 spells CASSLGLASGAFF. The CDR3 nucleotides read TGTGCCAGCAGCTTGGGGTTGGCCAGTGGAGCTTTCTTT.

The V call is TRBV28, the J call TRBJ1-1, with 7 bases fitting TRBD1. This CDR3 has 13 residues. Germline CDR1 MDHEN, CDR2 SYDVKM. J gave up 7 bases and V 6 bases, and 8 bases lay outside the gene matches. CDR3 sequence reads: CASSQGVKGEAFF. The CDR3 DNA sequence: TGTGCCAGCAGCCAGGGGGTAAAGGGTGAAGCTTTCTTT. The variable domain in full, completed from reference TRBV28 and TRBJ1-1, reads DVKVTQSSRYLVKRTGEKVFLECVQDMDHENMFWYRQDPGLGLRLIYFSYDVKMKEKGDIPEGYSVSREKKERFSLILESASTNQTSMYLCASSQGVKGEAFFGQGTRLTVV.

The chain links TRBV2 to TRBJ2-1; TRBD2 matches at 10 bases. The CDR3 spans 15 residues. The trim removed 3 bases at V and 7 bases at J, leaving 6 bases unmatched. Germline values: CDR1 SNHLY, CDR2 FYNNEI. CDR3 nucleotide sequence: TGTGCCAGCAGTGACCCTAGCGGGAGACTTAATGAGCAGTTCTTC. It encodes CASSDPSGRLNEQFF.